This T cell receptor beta chain was identified during a study of blood T cell repertoires in COVID-19. Across the study: Sites in the United States, Italy and Spain provided acute and convalescent COVID-19 samples. The analysed material was cDNA or gDNA that came from T cells, B-cell-depleted T cells, or PBMCs.

Authors' methods: Researchers report that nucleated cell counts were estimated from reference gene primer amplification. Clones were sequenced by immunoSEQ multiplex PCR, and TCRdb holds only the in-frame ones, with some missing. That table is the source of V, J and clone size, and D and trimming were worked out from the DNA. The sample has fewer than 11,000 clones, 89% seen once. This clone was counted once. CDR1 and CDR2 (germline): SGHRS, YFSETQ. V shed 0 bases, J shed 6 bases, and the junction held 8 bases outside the gene matches. The length of the CDR3 is 15 residues. Sequences were obtained from peripheral blood. This TCR was recovered from a human donor in a cohort sampled during active COVID-19. This rearrangement joins TRBV5-1 to TRBJ2-7, with 8 nucleotides matching TRBD2. The CDR3 loop is CASSLAPGGPGEQYF. The CDR3 DNA reads TGCGCCAGCAGCTTGGCTCCGGGGGGGCCGGGCGAGCAGTACTTC.